This section outlines one T cell receptor (beta chain) sequence together with its context. This sample is part of a study of blood T cell repertoires in COVID-19. The overall study: COVID-19 samples from acute and convalescent phases originated in the United States, Italy and Spain. PBMCs, B-cell-depleted T cells, or T cells were the source of the cDNA or gDNA that made up the material.

Per the study methods: How many nucleated cells were present was estimated from reference gene primer amplification. Data came from immunoSEQ multiplex PCR; TCRdb stores just in-frame clones and leaves some out. V and J calls and clone size are copied from that table; D and trimming were computed from the DNA. This sample carries 200,000 to 300,000 clones, about 79% of them seen once, and the ten largest clones take approximately 10%. J lost 8 bases, V lost 3 bases, and 2 bases had no gene match. Germline assignment: CDR1 SNHLY and CDR2 FYNNEI. The CDR3 has 12 amino acids. The TCR was taken from a woman older than 75 with acute or convalescent COVID-19. The J gene is TRBJ2-5, the V gene TRBV2; 8 bases fit TRBD2. Sequenced: peripheral blood. CDR3 in DNA: TGTGCCAGCAGTGACGGGGGGGGTACCCAGTACTTC. This codes for CASSDGGGTQYF.